Below, 17 T cell receptor beta chains from the same sample are listed, as sequenced in a study of T cell responses to AZD1222 COVID-19 vaccine. Clones were read by immunoSEQ multiplex PCR, and TCRdb kept only the in-frame ones, dropping some. The table lists roughly 180,000 clones, roughly 93% of them singletons. This material consisted of peripheral blood, taken on day 0 of AZD1222 vaccination. These receptors were obtained from an adult in good health.

This chain links TRBV27 with TRBJ2-7, with D possibly matching TRBD1 (6 bases). V was pared by 4 bases and J by 1 base, with 8 bases between. Looked up from germline, CDR1 is MNHEY and CDR2 is SMNVEV (reference sequence). The CDR3 consists of 13 residues. CDR3 nucleotide sequence: TGTGCCAGCAGTTACGGACAGTCCTACGAGCAGTACTTC. Translating it yields CASSYGQSYEQYF.

This chain links TRBV14 with TRBJ2-3; 9 nucleotides align to TRBD2. This CDR3 contains 17 residues. Germline CDR1 reads SGHDN; CDR2 reads FVKESK. After removal of 3 bases from V and 4 bases from J, the junction contained 11 bases not matched to a gene. DNA for the CDR3: TGTGCCAGCAGCCAGCTCCGGGCTAGCGGGATTCCAGATACGCAGTATTTT. Protein: CASSQLRASGIPDTQYF.

The genes are TRBV11-3 and TRBJ1-1; 7 nucleotides line up with TRBD1. The CDR3 has 15 residues. The V segment lost 4 bases and the J segment 1 base; nucleotides outside the gene matches: 6. Germline V gene data show CDR1 as SGHNT and CDR2 as YENEEA. CDR3 in DNA: TGTGCCAGCAGCTCCGGACAGGAGGCGAACACTGAAGCTTTCTTT. Translation: CASSSGQEANTEAFF. The full variable domain, with the rest looked up from reference TRBV11-3 and TRBJ1-1, is EAGVVQSPRYKIIEKKQPVAFWCNPISGHNTLYWYLQNLGQGPELLIRYENEEAVDDSQLPKDRFSAERLKGVDSTLKIQPAELGDSAVYLCASSSGQEANTEAFFGQGTRLTVV.

A few counts support this clone. The CDR3 nucleotides read TGTGCCAGCAGTTACGTACGCAGCTATGGCTACACCTTC. It is translated as CASSYVRSYGYTF. The rearrangement joins TRBV6-5 to TRBJ1-2, with unresolved D. Germline CDR1 is MNHEY and CDR2 is SVGAGI. The CDR3 extends over 13 amino acids. V gave up 2 bases and J gave up 4 bases, with 8 bases separating them.

The chain combines TRBV9 with TRBJ1-6; unclear D gene. The CDR3 is made up of 14 amino acids. The germline V gene encodes CDR1 SGDLS and CDR2 YYNGEE. Between the trimmed V and J ends, which lost 4 bases and 7 bases, there was a span of 12 bases. CDR3 protein: CASSSRIPNSPLHF. The CDR3 coding sequence is TGTGCCAGCAGCTCCAGGATACCCAATTCACCCCTCCACTTT.

V is TRBV7-2 and J is TRBJ2-7; either TRBD1 or TRBD2 may fit D (5 bases each). Germline CDR1 is SGHTA and CDR2 is FQGNSA. V lost 5 bases to trimming and J lost 3 bases, with 11 bases between them. The CDR3 spans 13 residues. The DNA for the CDR3 is TGTGCCAGCAGCCTCCAGAGGGGCTACGAGCAGTACTTC. This codes for CASSLQRGYEQYF.

The J gene is TRBJ2-3, the V gene TRBV9; D ambiguous. Looked up from germline, CDR1 is SGDLS and CDR2 is YYNGEE. V was trimmed by 4 bases and J by 2 bases, leaving 17 bases between them. The CDR3 extends over 16 amino acids. The CDR3 here is CASSPHSRSDTDTQYF. In nucleotides, the CDR3 is TGTGCCAGCAGCCCCCATTCCCGATCGGACACAGATACGCAGTATTTT.

CDR3 DNA sequence: TGCGCCAGCACTATAGCGGGAACCGGGGAGCTGTTTTTT. Its translation is CASTIAGTGELFF. V and J are TRBV5-1 and TRBJ2-2; 8 nucleotides line up with TRBD2. V was pared by 6 bases and J by 5 bases, with 3 bases of the junction left unmatched. Germline loops: CDR1 SGHRS, CDR2 YFSETQ. The CDR3 loop spans 13 amino acids.

CDR3 DNA sequence: TGTGCCAGCAGTCCCGGCCAGGGTCGCAATCAGCCCCAGCATTTT. It encodes CASSPGQGRNQPQHF. The chain links TRBV6-5 to TRBJ1-5; a possible D gene is TRBD1 (5 bases). Between the trimmed V and J ends, which lost 5 bases and 2 bases, there was a span of 13 bases. Germline V gives CDR1 MNHEY, CDR2 SVGAGI. The CDR3 length is 15 residues.

This clone is a singleton in its sample. The CDR3 loop reads CASSDPIETQYF. CDR3 nucleotides: TGTGCCAGCAGTGATCCCATAGAGACCCAGTACTTC. This sequence joins TRBV6-1 and TRBJ2-5; D not certain. The V and J ends lost 3 bases and 4 bases respectively, with 6 bases between them. This CDR3 spans 12 amino acids. The germline CDR1 and CDR2 sequences are MNHNS and SASEGT.

This clone appeared a single time. The V gene is TRBV10-3, the J gene TRBJ2-6; TRBD1 matches 7 bases. Per germline, CDR1 ENHRY and CDR2 SYGVKD. The CDR3 sequence is 14 residues long. The V and J ends lost 11 bases and 4 bases, in that order; junction bases with no gene match: 8. The CDR3 spells CASQQGPGANVLTF. The DNA for the CDR3 is TGTGCCTCACAACAGGGGCCGGGGGCCAACGTCCTGACTTTC.

Written as DNA, the CDR3 is TGCGCCAGCAATAGCGGGGCGAACACCGGGGAGCTGTTTTTT. As protein: CASNSGANTGELFF. This chain uses TRBV10-1 with TRBJ2-2, with 8 bases aligning to TRBD2. CDR1 and CDR2 (germline): WNHNN, SYGVQD (reference sequence). The V segment lost 7 bases and the J segment 0 bases; nucleotides outside the gene matches: 1. This CDR3 has 14 residues.

This chain links TRBV25-1 with TRBJ2-1; D not certain. The CDR3 has 13 amino acids. V dropped 4 bases and J dropped 12 bases, with 16 bases sitting between them. Germline V gene sequence: CDR1 MGHDK, CDR2 SYGVNS. This CDR3 is CASSGPGRWWQFF. In DNA, the CDR3 is TGTGCCAGCAGTGGCCCCGGACGGTGGTGGCAGTTCTTC.

This sequence joins TRBV19 and TRBJ1-5, with D unclear. Trimming removed 6 bases from V and 2 bases from J, with 17 bases in between. This CDR3 has 16 amino acids. Per germline, CDR1 LNHDA and CDR2 SQIVND (reference sequence). The CDR3 region is CASSLFEGVGNQPQHF. In DNA, the CDR3 is TGTGCCAGTAGCCTGTTCGAGGGCGTGGGCAATCAGCCCCAGCATTTT.

The chain has TRBV18 and TRBJ2-1; 9 bases fit TRBD2. The germline V gene encodes CDR1 KGHSH and CDR2 LQKENI. V shed 3 bases and J 6 bases; nucleotides not matched to a gene: 15. The CDR3 is 18 residues long. DNA of the CDR3: TGTGCCAGCTCACCTCGAGAGGCTAGCGGGAAAGCCGGCAATGAGCAGTTCTTC. It codes for CASSPREASGKAGNEQFF.

V and J are TRBV14 and TRBJ1-4, with a weak D call TRBD1 (6 bases). The CDR3 loop spans 16 amino acids. CDR1 SGHDN and CDR2 FVKESK come from the germline V gene. Trimming took 0 bases from V and 7 from J, leaving 15 bases between them. The CDR3 region has the DNA TGTGCCAGCAGCCAAGAGACGGGGGGGCTTGGTGAAAAACTGTTTTTT. It encodes CASSQETGGLGEKLFF. Combining the CDR3 with reference TRBV14 and TRBJ1-4 gives the whole variable domain EAGVTQFPSHSVIEKGQTVTLRCDPISGHDNLYWYRRVMGKEIKFLLHFVKESKQDESGMPNNRFLAERTGGTYSTLKVQPAELEDSGVYFCASSQETGGLGEKLFFGSGTQLSVL.

This chain uses TRBV4-1 with TRBJ2-7; TRBD2 agrees at 9 bases. Germline values: CDR1 MGHRA, CDR2 YSYEKL. This CDR3 has 17 amino acids. V trimming: 1 base; J trimming: 2 bases; junction bases outside the gene matches: 9. The CDR3 DNA sequence: TGCGCCAGCAGCCAAGCCCCCTTAGCGGGAGCCACCTACGAGCAGTACTTC. Translated: CASSQAPLAGATYEQYF.